The 24 T cell receptor beta chains below all came from one sample that was sequenced in a study of T cells in Graves' hyperthyroidism and ophthalmopathy. Amplification yielded TCR beta CDR3 regions, with RNA transcripts as the source. A set of HTBI primers served as the primers for a first-round RT-PCR of the TCR CDR3. MiXCR, run by TCRdb on the multiplex PCR reads, gives a single entry per CDR3 protein. Of around 300,000 distinct CDR3 sequences listed, roughly an eighth are singletons. The sequencing input was blood. The receptors originated from a woman in her forties with Graves' ophthalmopathy.

This clonotype was counted at least ten times. This sequence joins TRBV28 and TRBJ2-3; 12 nucleotides match TRBD2. CDR1 MDHEN and CDR2 SYDVKM come from the germline V gene. The CDR3 has 17 amino acids. After removal of 6 bases from V and 5 bases from J, the junction contained 12 bases not matched to a gene. The CDR3 region is CASRNPGLAGWRDTQYF. The CDR3 region has the DNA TGTGCCAGCAGGAATCCGGGACTAGCGGGTTGGCGAGATACGCAGTATTTT. The whole variable domain, filled in from reference TRBV28 and TRBJ2-3, reads DVKVTQSSRYLVKRTGEKVFLECVQDMDHENMFWYRQDPGLGLRLIYFSYDVKMKEKGDIPEGYSVSREKKERFSLILESASTNQTSMYLCASRNPGLAGWRDTQYFGPGTRLTVL.

This clonotype was seen ten or more times. V gene TRBV2 combines with J gene TRBJ1-4; maybe TRBD1 (6 bases). This CDR3 is built from 14 residues. With 6 bases removed from V and 8 bases from J, the gap between germline ends came to 16 bases. Germline assignment: CDR1 SNHLY and CDR2 FYNNEI. DNA for the CDR3: TGTGCCAGCAGATGGGGGGCTGGATACGAAAAACTGTTTTTT. Protein product: CASRWGAGYEKLFF.

This clonotype came up many times. V gene TRBV20-1 combines with J gene TRBJ2-7; 8 bases are shared with TRBD2. V dropped 1 base and J dropped 1; count of bases not matched to a gene: 3. Germline V CDR1 and CDR2: DFQATT, SNEGSKA (reference sequence). There are 14 residues in the CDR3. CDR3: CSARGTSPSYEQYF. The CDR3 region has the DNA TGCAGTGCTAGAGGGACTAGCCCATCCTACGAGCAGTACTTC.

Ten or more counts support this clonotype. The chain has TRBV29-1 and TRBJ2-7; 7 bases line up with TRBD2. Losses at the gene ends were 4 bases for V and 1 base for J; bases not matched to a gene: 4. The CDR3 loop spans 13 amino acids. Germline lookup yields CDR1 SQVTM and CDR2 ANQGSEA. The CDR3 nucleotides read TGCAGCGTTGCCGGGGGGACTTCCTACGAGCAGTACTTC. Amino acid sequence: CSVAGGTSYEQYF.

The V call is TRBV20-1, the J call TRBJ2-3; 11 positions match TRBD2. The CDR3 length is 16 residues. Germline V gene lookup returns CDR1 DFQATT and CDR2 SNEGSKA (reference sequence). J was trimmed by 3 bases and V by 0 bases; bases with no gene match: 5. In DNA, the CDR3 is TGCAGTGCTAGAGAGAATAGCGGGAGGGTTACAGATACGCAGTATTTT. Amino acid sequence: CSARENSGRVTDTQYF.

This clonotype was seen ten or more times. The chain uses TRBV2 and TRBJ2-7; no definite D call. The CDR3 runs to 14 residues. Germline V gene sequence: CDR1 SNHLY, CDR2 FYNNEI. Trimming removed 3 bases at V and 0 bases at J, with 9 bases between. The CDR3 region is CASSDRLNSYEQYF. The DNA for the CDR3 is TGTGCCAGCAGTGACAGATTGAACTCCTACGAGCAGTACTTC.

The chain is built from TRBV19 and TRBJ1-1; 7 bases are a match to TRBD1. From germline, CDR1 is LNHDA and CDR2 SQIVND (reference sequence). The J segment lost 0 bases and the V segment lost 7 bases, leaving 5 bases of the junction unmatched. The CDR3 is 14 residues long. In DNA form, the CDR3 reads TGTGCCAGTACCCCACAGGGGATGAACACTGAAGCTTTCTTT. Translated: CASTPQGMNTEAFF.

This rearrangement joins TRBV19 to TRBJ1-5; the D gene is possibly TRBD1 (6 bases). The ends were cut back, 6 bases at V and 6 bases at J, with 12 bases in the middle. Germline assignment: CDR1 LNHDA and CDR2 SQIVND (reference sequence). The CDR3 extends over 13 amino acids. CDR3 amino acids: CASRFQGSQPQHF. The CDR3 bases are TGTGCCAGTAGATTTCAGGGGAGTCAGCCCCAGCATTTT.

The sample holds many counts of this clonotype. The V gene is TRBV2, the J gene TRBJ2-5, with a possible D match to TRBD1 (5 bases). With 9 bases removed from V and 5 bases from J, the gap between germline ends came to 13 bases. The germline gives CDR1 SNHLY, CDR2 FYNNEI. CDR3 size: 12 residues. The CDR3 DNA reads as TGTGCCAGTACATGGGCAGGGGAGACCCAGTACTTC. Amino acids: CASTWAGETQYF.

This clonotype occurred many times. The V call is TRBV12-3 or TRBV12-4, the J call TRBJ2-3; possibly TRBD2 for D (6 bases). V lost 6 bases to trimming and J lost 10 bases, with 17 bases between them. The CDR3 length is 13 residues. The CDR3 here is CASRKLTGDPQYF. As DNA, the CDR3 is TGTGCCAGCAGAAAGCTAACGGGAGACCCGCAGTATTTT.

This rearrangement joins TRBV20-1 to TRBJ1-1; D is perhaps TRBD1 (6 bases). CDR3 length: 12 residues. Per germline, CDR1 DFQATT and CDR2 SNEGSKA (reference sequence). Trimming took off 6 bases at V and 8 bases at J, with 16 bases between the two ends. This CDR3 reads CSAARDRYEAFF. The CDR3 coding sequence is TGCAGTGCCGCTAGAGACAGGTACGAAGCTTTCTTT.

Turning to this clonotype: A read error is possible here, since a much larger clone lies one base away. The chain links TRBV2 to TRBJ2-6; perhaps TRBD1 as D (5 bases). CDR3 length: 16 residues. The germline V and J ends were trimmed by 4 bases and 2 bases, with 12 bases remaining between them. The germline V gene encodes CDR1 SNHLY and CDR2 FYNNEI. The CDR3 coding sequence is TGTGCCAGCAGTGGGGGCTCAGAGGCTGGGGCCAACGTCCTGACTTTC. Translating it yields CASSGGSEAGANVLTF.

V usage is TRBV5-1 and J usage is TRBJ2-7; possibly TRBD1 for D (5 bases). Looked up from germline, CDR1 is SGHRS and CDR2 is YFSETQ. V lost 4 bases and J 2 bases, leaving 10 bases between the germline ends. The length of the CDR3 is 13 residues. This chain's CDR3 is CASSMDKTYEQYF. In nucleotides, the CDR3 is TGCGCCAGCAGCATGGACAAAACCTACGAGCAGTACTTC.

The V gene is TRBV20-1, the J gene TRBJ2-7; 8 bases line up with TRBD1. The end of the DNA fits TRBJ2-1 better, so the J call may be wrong. The length of the CDR3 is 15 residues. The germline CDR1 and CDR2 sequences are DFQATT and SNEGSKA (reference sequence). CDR3 residues: CSARGQGNPTYEQFF. DNA for the CDR3: TGCAGTGCTAGAGGACAGGGGAACCCAACCTACGAGCAGTTCTTC.

This clonotype was detected many times. The chain recombines TRBV10-2 with TRBJ2-7; D uncertain. The ends were cut back, 0 bases at V and 0 bases at J, with 6 bases in the middle. The CDR3 has 14 residues. Germline V lookup: CDR1 WSHSY, CDR2 SAAADI. CDR3 loop: CASSESAFSYEQYF. For the CDR3, the DNA is TGCGCCAGCAGTGAGTCGGCATTCTCCTACGAGCAGTACTTC.

This clonotype has a count of ten or more. This chain uses TRBV11-2 with TRBJ2-3; D gene uncertain. The CDR3 contains 16 residues. Per the germline V gene, CDR1 is SGHAT and CDR2 is FQNNGV. V was pared by 1 base and J by 2 bases, with 13 bases between. The CDR3 spells CASSLGFSATTDTQYF. DNA of the CDR3: TGTGCCAGCAGCTTAGGGTTTTCAGCCACCACAGATACGCAGTATTTT. The entire variable domain, with the rest obtained from reference TRBV11-2 and TRBJ2-3, is as follows: EAGVAQSPRYKIIEKRQSVAFWCNPISGHATLYWYQQILGQGPKLLIQFQNNGVVDDSQLPKDRFSAERLKGVDSTLKIQPAKLEDSAVYLCASSLGFSATTDTQYFGPGTRLTVL.

This clonotype showed up just a few times. This sequence joins TRBV10-3 and TRBJ1-1; tentative D call: TRBD1 (5 bases). The germline V and J ends were trimmed by 7 bases and 5 bases, with 14 bases remaining between them. Germline V gives CDR1 ENHRY, CDR2 SYGVKD. The CDR3 has 13 amino acids. CDR3 nucleotides: TGTGCCATCAAGGGGCAGGAAGGGACTGAAGCTTTCTTT. Amino acid sequence: CAIKGQEGTEAFF.

This clonotype has ten or more counts. The chain couples TRBV20-1 to TRBJ2-6, with D perhaps TRBD1 (6 bases). V dropped 0 bases and J dropped 2 bases, with 14 bases sitting between them. The germline V gene has CDR1 DFQATT and CDR2 SNEGSKA (reference sequence). The CDR3 loop spans 17 amino acids. Here the CDR3 reads CSARDWQGLAGANVLTF. The CDR3 nucleotides are TGCAGTGCTAGAGATTGGCAGGGGTTAGCTGGGGCCAACGTCCTGACTTTC.

This clonotype has a count of ten or more. The rearrangement uses TRBV5-6 and TRBJ1-1, with D possibly matching TRBD1 (6 bases). From germline, CDR1 is SGHDT and CDR2 YYEEEE. The CDR3 is 13 amino acids. Trimming stripped 3 bases from V and 7 bases from J, with 13 bases between. CDR3 in amino acids: CASSSGGGIEAFF. The CDR3 nucleotides are TGTGCCAGCAGCTCTGGAGGGGGTATTGAAGCTTTCTTT.

The chain combines TRBV18 with TRBJ2-1; D not resolved. Germline CDR1 is KGHSH and CDR2 is LQKENI. V was trimmed by 3 bases and J by 15 bases, leaving 21 bases between them. CDR3 length: 14 residues. CDR3 sequence: CASSPIDRAYTSFF. The DNA of the CDR3 is TGTGCCAGCTCACCTATAGACCGGGCCTACACATCGTTCTTC. The full variable domain, completed using reference TRBV18 and TRBJ2-1, is NAGVMQNPRHLVRRRGQEARLRCSPMKGHSHVYWYRQLPEEGLKFMVYLQKENIIDESGMPKERFSAEFPKEGPSILRIQQVVRGDSAAYFCASSPIDRAYTSFFGPGTRLTVL.

The rearrangement uses TRBV7-6 and TRBJ1-2, with unresolved D. The CDR3 sequence is 15 residues long. Germline CDR1 reads SGHVS; CDR2 reads FNYEAQ. With 3 bases removed from V and 2 bases from J, the gap between germline ends came to 13 bases. This CDR3 is CASSLAPIPNYGYTF. DNA for the CDR3: TGTGCCAGCAGCTTGGCTCCAATTCCCAACTATGGCTACACCTTC.

This clonotype was observed a single time. The chain recombines TRBV2 with TRBJ2-5; D remains ambiguous. CDR1 and CDR2 (germline): SNHLY, FYNNEI. The CDR3 runs to 12 residues. Trimming left V 5 bases short and J 0 bases short, with 4 bases between. CDR3 nucleotides: TGTGCCAGCAGTTTGTACCAAGAGACCCAGTACTTC. Amino acid sequence: CASSLYQETQYF.

This clonotype has more than one count but fewer than ten. The chain has TRBV29-1 and TRBJ2-7, with a weak D call TRBD1 (6 bases). Deletions cut 1 base from V and 6 bases from J, with 7 bases between. The CDR3 sequence is 11 residues long. The germline V gene encodes CDR1 SQVTM and CDR2 ANQGSEA. For the CDR3, the DNA is TGCAGCGTTGAAGCCAGGGGCGAGCAGTACTTC. Its protein is CSVEARGEQYF.

This clonotype was seen repeatedly, ten times or more. V usage is TRBV24-1 and J usage is TRBJ2-3; a possible D gene is TRBD2 (5 bases). Germline V CDR1 and CDR2: KGHDR, SFDVKD. Trimming removed 4 bases at V and 4 bases at J, with 17 bases between. This CDR3 is 16 amino acids long. CDR3 coding DNA: TGTGCCACCAGTGACTACGGGCCCCCCGGGGCAGATACGCAGTATTTT. It codes for CATSDYGPPGADTQYF.